The rows below give T cell receptor beta chains drawn from one sample of a study of cytomegalovirus exposure and HLA in healthy donors. TCRdb's table, derived via immunoSEQ multiplex PCR, lists solely in-frame clones and lacks some. The data show some 150,000 clones, with 78% seen just once and 1.4% held by the top ten. Material: PBMCs. These receptor sequences come from a male donor in good health and CMV-seronegative. Each CDR3 is given with its conserved first and last residue. Fields, in order: V gene, D gene, CDR3 protein. D genes are given only for firm matches.

>TRBV28|-
CASTLGLFTDTQYF
>TRBV4-2|TRBD2
CASSQGSGGSKNIQYF
>TRBV9|TRBD1
CASSVGTGRPYEQYF
>TRBV9|-
CASSVAGGDTEAFF
>TRBV28|TRBD1
CATRDSIYSNQPQHF
>TRBV5-1|TRBD2
CASRGGTYEQYF
>TRBV5-1|TRBD1
CASSPGQGSYEQYF
>TRBV5-4|TRBD1
CASSPPGQIYEKLFF
>TRBV4-2|TRBD2
CASSQEERGGSYNEQFF
>TRBV7-9|TRBD1
CASSLTGGTNTEAFF
>TRBV30|TRBD1
CAWSVRDRGIQGYTF
>TRBV6-6|-
CASSYSPQGYYEQYF
>TRBV7-7|-
CASSFSGVNTGELFF
>TRBV11-2|TRBD1
CASTDRVVEQYF
>TRBV5-1|TRBD1
CASSLEGQGDEQYF
>TRBV15|-
CATSPREGEQYF
>TRBV6-1|TRBD2
CASRWGGSYEQYF
>TRBV7-4|TRBD1
CASSLEGRQGAYEQYF
>TRBV25-1|-
CASSEGRLIPYEQYF
>TRBV4-1|TRBD1
CASSQDPSRDRGKRLFF
>TRBV28|TRBD1
CASSSGTGSPNEQFF
>TRBV6-6|-
CASTPRRAGVAEKLFF
>TRBV7-9|TRBD1
CASSSGTGKNTGELFF
>TRBV7-2|TRBD2
CASSFKTSGETDTQYF
>TRBV5-1|-
CASSLAGGSGSPLHF
>TRBV5-1|TRBD2
CASRHSGTSAADSDTQYF
>TRBV9|TRBD2
CASSATTGTRTNEQFF
>TRBV15|TRBD2
CATSTSGGPSQYF
>TRBV5-6|TRBD1
CASSPGWTGVQNEQFF
>TRBV6-5|-
CASSYEVNNEQFF
>TRBV7-9|-
CASSLGRSVAFQETQYF
>TRBV27|TRBD1
CASRLQGAREKLFF
>TRBV2|TRBD2
CASSGLGLGETDTQYF
>TRBV7-2|TRBD2
CASSLSVGLENIQYF
>TRBV19|-
CASGAGAYEQYF
>TRBV7-2|-
CASSLQQLIYGYTF
>TRBV4-2|TRBD2
CASSQDGGGSYEQYF
>TRBV16|-
CASSSQVNQPQHF
>TRBV23-1|-
CASSQFVGNQPQHF
>TRBV13|TRBD1
CASSFRGGDRGREQYF
>TRBV7-8|-
CASSPDVRRRTDTQYF
>TRBV18|TRBD1
CASSPPSTGAQETQYF
>TRBV30|TRBD1
CAWGDRSPEQYF
>TRBV2|TRBD2
CASSESGGTYNEQFF
>TRBV13|TRBD2
CASSSGLAASYNEQFF
>TRBV4-2|TRBD1
CASSQEGQTSSGNTIYF
>TRBV9|-
CASSVDGGKQPQHF
>TRBV6-5|-
CASRGAGNNQPQHF
>TRBV6-6|-
CASRTGAYEQYF
>TRBV5-1|TRBD1
CASTGTQGAETQYF
>TRBV27|-
CASSLGRGLPFF
>TRBV5-1|TRBD2
CASSPGGYSGGYEQYF
>TRBV11-3|-
CASSLETGINEQFF
>TRBV5-6|-
CASSLRGNRLYEQYF
>TRBV18|TRBD2
CASSPYRTSGPGELFF
>TRBV10-3|TRBD1
CATRLDRGDTEAFF